This entry describes one TCR beta chain. Its target is not known. The CDR3 extends over 15 amino acids. V trimming: 4 bases; J trimming: 8 bases; junction bases outside the gene matches: 12. Germline V gives CDR1 SGHTS, CDR2 YDEGEE. This sample stems from a study of T cell repertoires in ileal Crohn's disease. Background on the study: 35% were active smokers at surgery; median disease duration was almost 8 years. About half received postoperative treatment, some 10 with thiopurines and approximately 19 anti-TNF.

Using immunoSEQ multiplex PCR, the repertoire was profiled, and TCRdb retains in-frame clones only, with some absent. Found here are 15,000 or so clones, under 95% of them singletons; the top ten hold 3% to 4%. Study conclusions and caveats: High-frequency clones were more common in sorted CD8 than CD4 cells. Endoscopic recurrence occurred in every patient whose clonality exceeded 26.8%.

This rearrangement joins TRBV5-8 to TRBJ2-7, with 10 bases lining up with TRBD2. The sequenced sample was ileal tissue. The sequence was obtained from an adult with Crohn's disease. The CDR3 sequence is CASSRSGGGFLKQYF. DNA of the CDR3: TGTGCCAGCAGCCGAAGCGGGGGGGGTTTTTTGAAGCAGTACTTC.